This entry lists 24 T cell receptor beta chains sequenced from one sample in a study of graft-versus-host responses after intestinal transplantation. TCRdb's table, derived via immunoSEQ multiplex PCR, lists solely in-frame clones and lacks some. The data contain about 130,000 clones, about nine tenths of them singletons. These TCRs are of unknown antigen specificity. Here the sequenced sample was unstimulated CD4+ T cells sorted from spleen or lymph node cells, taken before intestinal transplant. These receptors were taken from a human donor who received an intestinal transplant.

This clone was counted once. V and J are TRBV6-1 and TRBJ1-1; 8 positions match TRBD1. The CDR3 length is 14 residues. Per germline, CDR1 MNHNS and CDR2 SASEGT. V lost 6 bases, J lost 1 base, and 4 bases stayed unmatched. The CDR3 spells CASRAGGRNTEAFF. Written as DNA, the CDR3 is TGTGCCAGCAGAGCAGGGGGCCGGAACACTGAAGCTTTCTTT.

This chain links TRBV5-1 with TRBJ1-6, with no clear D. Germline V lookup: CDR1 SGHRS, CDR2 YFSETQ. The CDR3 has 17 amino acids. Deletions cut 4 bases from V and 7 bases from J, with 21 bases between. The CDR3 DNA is TGCGCCAGCAGCCCTCTTGGTTCGAGAGTATCCAATTCACCCCTCCACTTT. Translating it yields CASSPLGSRVSNSPLHF. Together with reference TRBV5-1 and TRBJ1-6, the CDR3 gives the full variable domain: KAGVTQTPRYLIKTRGQQVTLSCSPISGHRSVSWYQQTPGQGLQFLFEYFSETQRNKGNFPGRFSGRQFSNSRSEMNVSTLELGDSALYLCASSPLGSRVSNSPLHFGNGTRLTVT.

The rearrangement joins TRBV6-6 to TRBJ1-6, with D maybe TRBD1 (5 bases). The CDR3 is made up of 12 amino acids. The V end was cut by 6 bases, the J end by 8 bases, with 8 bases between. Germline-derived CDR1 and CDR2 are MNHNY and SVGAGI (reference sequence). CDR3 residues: CASRLQDSPLHF. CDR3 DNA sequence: TGTGCCAGCAGACTACAGGATTCACCCCTCCACTTT.

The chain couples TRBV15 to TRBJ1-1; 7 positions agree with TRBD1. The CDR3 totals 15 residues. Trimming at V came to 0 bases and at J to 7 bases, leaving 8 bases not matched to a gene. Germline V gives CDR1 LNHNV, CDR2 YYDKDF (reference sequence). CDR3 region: CATSRDFTGVGEAFF. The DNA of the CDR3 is TGTGCCACCAGCAGAGACTTTACAGGGGTAGGTGAAGCTTTCTTT.

CDR3 protein: CASSTYGVSYEQYF. In DNA, the CDR3 is TGTGCCAGCAGTACGTACGGGGTCTCCTACGAGCAGTACTTC. This rearrangement joins TRBV27 to TRBJ2-7; a weak D match, TRBD2 (5 bases). The V and J ends lost 5 bases and 0 bases respectively, with 11 bases between them. This CDR3 is built from 14 residues. CDR1 is MNHEY and CDR2 is SMNVEV in the germline V gene (reference sequence).

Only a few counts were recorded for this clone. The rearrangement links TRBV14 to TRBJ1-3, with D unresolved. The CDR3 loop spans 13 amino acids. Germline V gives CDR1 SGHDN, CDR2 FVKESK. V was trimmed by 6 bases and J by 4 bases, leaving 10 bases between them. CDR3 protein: CASSQPRGNTIYF. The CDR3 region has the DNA TGTGCCAGCAGTCAACCCAGGGGAAACACCATATATTTT.

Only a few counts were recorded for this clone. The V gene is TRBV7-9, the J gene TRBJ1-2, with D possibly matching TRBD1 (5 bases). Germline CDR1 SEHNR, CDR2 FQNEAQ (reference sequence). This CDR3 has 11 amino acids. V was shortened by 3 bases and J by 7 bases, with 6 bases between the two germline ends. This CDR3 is CASSFDSGYTF. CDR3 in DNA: TGTGCCAGCAGCTTTGACAGTGGCTACACCTTC.

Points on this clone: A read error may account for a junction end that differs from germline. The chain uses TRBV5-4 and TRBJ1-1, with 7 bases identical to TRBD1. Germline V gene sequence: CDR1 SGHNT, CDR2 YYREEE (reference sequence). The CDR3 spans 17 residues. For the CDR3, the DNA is TGTGCCAGCAGCTTGGCAGGAGACAGGGAAATTTGGCGTAGGCTCGTCTTT. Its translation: CASSLAGDREIWRRLVF.

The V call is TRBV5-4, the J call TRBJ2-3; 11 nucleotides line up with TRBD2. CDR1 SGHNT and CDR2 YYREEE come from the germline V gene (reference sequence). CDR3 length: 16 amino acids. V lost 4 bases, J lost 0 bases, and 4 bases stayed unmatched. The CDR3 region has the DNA TGTGCCAGCAGCCCCGGACTAGCGGGTAGCACAGATACGCAGTATTTT. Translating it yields CASSPGLAGSTDTQYF.

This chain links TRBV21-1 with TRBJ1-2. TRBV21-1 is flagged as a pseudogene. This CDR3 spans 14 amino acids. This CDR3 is CASTRIGRNYGYTF. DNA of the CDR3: TGTGCCAGCACCAGAATCGGCCGTAACTATGGCTACACCTTC.

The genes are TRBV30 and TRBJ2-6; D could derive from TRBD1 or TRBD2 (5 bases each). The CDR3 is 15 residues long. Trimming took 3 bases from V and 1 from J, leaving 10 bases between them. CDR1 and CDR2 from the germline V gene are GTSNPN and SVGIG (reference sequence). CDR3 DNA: TGTGCCTGGAGCTCGGGGCTTTCTGGGGCCAACGTCCTGACTTTC. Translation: CAWSSGLSGANVLTF.

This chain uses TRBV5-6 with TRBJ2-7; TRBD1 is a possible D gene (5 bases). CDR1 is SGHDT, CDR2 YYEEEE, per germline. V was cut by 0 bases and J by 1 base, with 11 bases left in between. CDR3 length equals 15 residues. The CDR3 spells CASSLVQGRSYEQYF. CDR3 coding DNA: TGTGCCAGCAGCTTGGTCCAGGGCAGATCCTACGAGCAGTACTTC.

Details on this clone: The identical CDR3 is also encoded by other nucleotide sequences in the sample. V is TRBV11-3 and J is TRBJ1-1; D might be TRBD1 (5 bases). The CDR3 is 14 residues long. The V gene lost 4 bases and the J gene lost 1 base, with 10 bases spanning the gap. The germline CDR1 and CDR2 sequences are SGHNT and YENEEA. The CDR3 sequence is CASSSGTANTEAFF. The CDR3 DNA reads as TGTGCCAGCAGCTCCGGGACGGCGAACACTGAAGCTTTCTTT.

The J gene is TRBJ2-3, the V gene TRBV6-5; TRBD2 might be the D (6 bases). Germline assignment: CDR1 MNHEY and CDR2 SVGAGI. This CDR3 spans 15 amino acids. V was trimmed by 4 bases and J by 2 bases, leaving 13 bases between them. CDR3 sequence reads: CASSFSGTFTDTQYF. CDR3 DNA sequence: TGTGCCAGCAGTTTCTCCGGGACTTTCACAGATACGCAGTATTTT.

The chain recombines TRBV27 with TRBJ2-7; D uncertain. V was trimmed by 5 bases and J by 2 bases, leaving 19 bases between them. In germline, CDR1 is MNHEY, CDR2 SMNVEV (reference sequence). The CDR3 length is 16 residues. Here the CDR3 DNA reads TGTGCCAGCAGTCCGATAGGACCGAACGCCACCTACGAGCAGTACTTC. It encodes CASSPIGPNATYEQYF.

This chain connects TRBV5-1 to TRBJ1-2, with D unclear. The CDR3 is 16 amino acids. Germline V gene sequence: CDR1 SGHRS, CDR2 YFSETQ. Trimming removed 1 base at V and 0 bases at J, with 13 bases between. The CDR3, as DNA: TGCGCCAGCAGCTTGAGGCAGCCTGCAACTAACTATGGCTACACCTTC. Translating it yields CASSLRQPATNYGYTF. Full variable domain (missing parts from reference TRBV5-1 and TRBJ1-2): KAGVTQTPRYLIKTRGQQVTLSCSPISGHRSVSWYQQTPGQGLQFLFEYFSETQRNKGNFPGRFSGRQFSNSRSEMNVSTLELGDSALYLCASSLRQPATNYGYTFGSGTRLTVV.

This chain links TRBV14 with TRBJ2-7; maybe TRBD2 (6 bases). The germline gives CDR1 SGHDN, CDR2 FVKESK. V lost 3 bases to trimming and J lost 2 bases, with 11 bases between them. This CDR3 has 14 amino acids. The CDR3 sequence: CASSQGGFPYEQYF. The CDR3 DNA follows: TGTGCCAGCAGCCAGGGGGGATTTCCCTACGAGCAGTACTTC.

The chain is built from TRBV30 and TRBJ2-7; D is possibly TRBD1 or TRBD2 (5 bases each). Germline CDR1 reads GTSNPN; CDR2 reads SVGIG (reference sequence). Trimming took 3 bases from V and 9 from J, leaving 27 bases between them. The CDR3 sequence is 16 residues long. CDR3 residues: CAWRGRPGTRYWGQYF. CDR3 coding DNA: TGTGCCTGGAGGGGACGCCCCGGGACCCGTTATTGGGGGCAGTACTTC.

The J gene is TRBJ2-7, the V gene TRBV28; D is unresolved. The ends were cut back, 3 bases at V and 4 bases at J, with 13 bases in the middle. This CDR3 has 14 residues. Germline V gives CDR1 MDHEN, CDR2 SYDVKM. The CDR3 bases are TGTGCCAGCAGTTTTCCGTACGGCCTTTACGAGCAGTACTTC. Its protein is CASSFPYGLYEQYF.

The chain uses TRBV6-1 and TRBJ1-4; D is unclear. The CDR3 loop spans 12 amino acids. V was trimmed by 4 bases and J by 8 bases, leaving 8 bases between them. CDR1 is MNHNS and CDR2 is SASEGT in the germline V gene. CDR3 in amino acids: CASSGPGEKLFF. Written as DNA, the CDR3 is TGTGCCAGCAGTGGGCCTGGGGAAAAACTGTTTTTT.

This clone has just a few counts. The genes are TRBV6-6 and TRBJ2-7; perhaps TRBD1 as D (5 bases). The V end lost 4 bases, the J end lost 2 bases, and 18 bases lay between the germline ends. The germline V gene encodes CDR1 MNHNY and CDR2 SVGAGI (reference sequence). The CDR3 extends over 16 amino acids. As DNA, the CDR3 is TGTGCCAGCAGTTTCATCCAGGGTTCGCCTACCTACGAGCAGTACTTC. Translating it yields CASSFIQGSPTYEQYF.

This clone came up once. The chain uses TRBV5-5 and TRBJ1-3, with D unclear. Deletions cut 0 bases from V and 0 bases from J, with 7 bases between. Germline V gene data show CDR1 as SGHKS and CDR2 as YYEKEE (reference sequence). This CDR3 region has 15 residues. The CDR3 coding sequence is TGTGCCAGCAGCTTGGATTTAAACTCTGGAAACACCATATATTTT. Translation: CASSLDLNSGNTIYF.

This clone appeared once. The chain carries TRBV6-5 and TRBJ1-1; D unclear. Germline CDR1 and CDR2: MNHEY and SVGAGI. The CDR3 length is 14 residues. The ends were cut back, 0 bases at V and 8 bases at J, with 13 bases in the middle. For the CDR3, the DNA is TGTGCCAGCAGTTACTCCATGTGGACGTCCGAAGCTTTCTTT. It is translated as CASSYSMWTSEAFF.

DNA of the CDR3: TGTGCCAGCAGCCCGTCCGGGACTAGCGGGAGGGCCTGGAGCACAGATACGCAGTATTTT. This gives the protein CASSPSGTSGRAWSTDTQYF. J is TRBJ2-3 and V is TRBV7-3, with 16 nucleotides matching TRBD2. This CDR3 is 20 amino acids long. Germline V gene data show CDR1 as SGHTA and CDR2 as FQGTGA. The trim removed 5 bases at V and 0 bases at J, leaving 11 bases unmatched.